This T cell receptor (beta chain) is drawn from a study of T cell responses to AZD1222 COVID-19 vaccine. Repertoires were generated with immunoSEQ multiplex PCR, while TCRdb's copy carries only in-frame clones and drops some. The sample records roughly 160,000 clones, 94% being singletons. The trim removed 4 bases at V and 2 bases at J, leaving 7 bases unmatched. Germline values: CDR1 MNHEY, CDR2 SVGEGT. The CDR3 is 16 residues long. The sequences come from peripheral blood, collected on day 0 of AZD1222 vaccination. This receptor was identified in an adult in good health. The chain joins TRBV6-2 or TRBV6-3 to TRBJ2-1; 8 bases agree with TRBD1. The CDR3 here is CASSFGQGPTYNEQFF. In DNA, the CDR3 is TGTGCCAGCAGTTTCGGACAGGGACCAACCTACAATGAGCAGTTCTTC.